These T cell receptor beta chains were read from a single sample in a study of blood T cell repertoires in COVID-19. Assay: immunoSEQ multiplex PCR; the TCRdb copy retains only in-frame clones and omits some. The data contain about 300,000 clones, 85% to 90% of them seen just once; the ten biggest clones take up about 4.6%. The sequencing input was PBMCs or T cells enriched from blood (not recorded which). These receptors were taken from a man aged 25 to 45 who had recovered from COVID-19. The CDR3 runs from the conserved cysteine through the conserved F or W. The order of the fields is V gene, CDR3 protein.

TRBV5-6	CASSLGEAAKNIQYF
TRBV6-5	CASSSTGEENYGYTF
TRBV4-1	CASSHRGDRNYEQYF
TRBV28	CASRVSRENTEAFF
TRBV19	CASSKTSILQETQYF
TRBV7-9	CASSPSGGRYIDEQFF
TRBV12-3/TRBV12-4	CASSWDTTNIQYF
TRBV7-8	CASSLGRGPDGYTF
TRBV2	CASKDSGSDIYEQYF
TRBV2	CASSEWARSYEQYF
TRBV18	CASSLEALQKVAGELFF
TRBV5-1	CASTPRGGRTDTQYF
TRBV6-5	CASKPRDRINEKLFF
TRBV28	CASSLARDNYGYTF
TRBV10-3	CAIRRQGKSTDTQYF
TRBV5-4	CASSHARGSGTNTGELFF
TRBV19	CASSRVDRGRGGYTF
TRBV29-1	CSVTSGPNEQFF
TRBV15	CATSRSISGSFDEQFF
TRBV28	CASSLAKTGGYGYTF